This T cell receptor (beta chain) was sequenced in a study of cytomegalovirus exposure and HLA in healthy donors. Background on the study: Genotyping showed around 80% of hundreds of donors falling in the Caucasian-associated ancestry cluster.

Use of 60 Vbeta and 13 Jbeta primers characterized the PCR. Sequenced by immunoSEQ multiplex PCR; TCRdb stores in-frame clones only, minus some. This sample has around 190,000 clones, with about 80% found just once. Study-wide findings and caveats: TRBV6-2, TRBV6-3 and other indistinguishable V segments were excluded. Relative to the roughly 700-donor mean, N-insertions were reportedly fewer in an Asian-associated ancestry cluster in a later analysis. Associated with cytomegalovirus, according to the listing, were 170 or so TCR beta chains.

This clone is a singleton in its sample. Its specificity is not known. This CDR3 is built from 15 residues. CDR1 is MNHEY, CDR2 SVGAGI, per germline. V lost 4 bases and J lost 3, with 15 bases in between. This TCR was sampled from a man aged 25-40 years in good health and CMV-seronegative. Sample: PBMCs. This chain connects TRBV6-5 to TRBJ1-1; possibly TRBD1 for D (5 bases). In nucleotides, the CDR3 is TGTGCCAGCAGTTCTGTGGGGGGGAGATACACTGAAGCTTTCTTT. Amino acid sequence: CASSSVGGRYTEAFF.